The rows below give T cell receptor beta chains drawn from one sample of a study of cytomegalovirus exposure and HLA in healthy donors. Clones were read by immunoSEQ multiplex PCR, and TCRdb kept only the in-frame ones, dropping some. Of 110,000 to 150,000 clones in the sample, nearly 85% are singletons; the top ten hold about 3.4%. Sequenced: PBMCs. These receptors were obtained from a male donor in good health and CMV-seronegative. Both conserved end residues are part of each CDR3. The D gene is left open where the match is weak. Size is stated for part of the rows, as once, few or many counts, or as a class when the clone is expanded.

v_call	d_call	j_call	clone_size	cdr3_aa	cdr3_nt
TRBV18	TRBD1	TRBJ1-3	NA	CASSAGQGARNTIYF	TGTGCCAGCTCAGCCGGACAGGGGGCACGAAACACCATATATTTT
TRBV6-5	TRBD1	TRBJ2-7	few	CASSYSGTGGYEQYF	TGTGCCAGCAGTTACTCCGGGACAGGGGGCTACGAGCAGTACTTC
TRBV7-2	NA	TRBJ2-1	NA	CASSSQGTVSYNEQFF	TGTGCCAGCAGCTCCCAGGGTACAGTCTCCTACAATGAGCAGTTCTTC
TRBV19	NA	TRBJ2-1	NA	CASSIGRGAYNEQFF	TGTGCCAGTAGTATAGGGAGGGGTGCCTACAATGAGCAGTTCTTC
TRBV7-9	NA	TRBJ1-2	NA	CASSLTVNYGYTF	TGTGCCAGCAGCTTAACGGTGAACTATGGCTACACCTTC
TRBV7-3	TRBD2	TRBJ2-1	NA	CASSLLAGGNEQFF	TGTGCCAGCAGCTTACTAGCGGGAGGTAATGAGCAGTTCTTC
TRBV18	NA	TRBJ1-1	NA	CASSPQDWGDTEAFF	TGTGCCAGCTCACCACAGGATTGGGGGGATACTGAAGCTTTCTTT
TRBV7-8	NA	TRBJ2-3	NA	CASNSGKSLLTDTQYF	TGTGCCAGCAACTCAGGCAAATCACTCCTCACAGATACGCAGTATTTT
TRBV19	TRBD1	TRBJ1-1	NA	CASSTTRTGYTEAFF	TGTGCCAGTAGTACCACCAGGACAGGGTACACCGAAGCTTTCTTT
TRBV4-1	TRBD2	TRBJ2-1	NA	CASSHEPGLAGVRFF	TGCGCCAGCAGCCATGAACCCGGACTAGCGGGCGTCCGGTTCTTC
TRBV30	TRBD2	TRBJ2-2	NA	CAWSVPPGLAANTGELFF	TGTGCCTGGAGTGTACCACCGGGACTAGCGGCGAACACCGGGGAGCTGTTTTTT
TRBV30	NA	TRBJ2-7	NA	CAWSPGYEQYF	TGTGCCTGGAGTCCAGGGTACGAGCAGTACTTC
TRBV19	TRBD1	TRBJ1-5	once	CASMGQGVQPQHF	TGTGCCAGTATGGGCCAGGGGGTTCAGCCCCAGCATTTT
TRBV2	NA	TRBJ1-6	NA	CASRETDYNSPLHF	TGTGCCAGCAGAGAGACAGACTATAATTCACCCCTCCACTTT
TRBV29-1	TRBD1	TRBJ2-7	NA	CSVDRGLGEQYF	TGCAGCGTCGACAGGGGCCTGGGCGAGCAGTACTTC
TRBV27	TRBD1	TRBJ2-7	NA	CASSSRLPLQGEPYEQYF	TGTGCCAGCAGTTCTCGTTTACCCCTGCAGGGGGAACCCTACGAGCAGTACTTC
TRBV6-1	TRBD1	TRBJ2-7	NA	CASSDEVRGYEQYF	TGTGCCAGCAGTGATGAGGTCAGGGGGTACGAGCAGTACTTC
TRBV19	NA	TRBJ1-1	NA	CASSMGRAQGMNTEAFF	TGTGCCAGTAGTATGGGCAGGGCTCAAGGCATGAACACTGAAGCTTTCTTT
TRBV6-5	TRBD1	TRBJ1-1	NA	CASRKATGGSAEAFF	TGTGCCAGCAGAAAAGCCACAGGGGGGTCCGCTGAAGCTTTCTTT
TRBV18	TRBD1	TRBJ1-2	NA	CASSLALRDREHYTF	TGTGCCAGCTCACTCGCACTCCGGGACAGAGAACACTACACCTTC
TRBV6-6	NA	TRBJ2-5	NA	CASSYSGGTETQYF	TGTGCCAGCAGTTACTCGGGAGGTACAGAGACCCAGTACTTC
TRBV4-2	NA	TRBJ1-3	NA	CASSQDLARMTMSGNTIYF	TGTGCCAGCAGCCAAGATCTGGCCCGAATGACAATGTCTGGAAACACCATATATTTT
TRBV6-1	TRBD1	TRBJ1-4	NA	CASNPQGAREKLFF	TGTGCCAGCAACCCCCAGGGGGCGCGGGAAAAACTGTTTTTT
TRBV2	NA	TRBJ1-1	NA	CASSAGITTEAFF	TGTGCCAGCAGCGCAGGGATCACGACTGAAGCTTTCTTT
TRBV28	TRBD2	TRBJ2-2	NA	CASSPVAGANTGELFF	TGTGCCAGCAGTCCCGTAGCGGGGGCGAACACCGGGGAGCTGTTTTTT
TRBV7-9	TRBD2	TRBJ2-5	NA	CASSPRTSEWETQYF	TGTGCCAGCAGCCCAAGGACTAGCGAGTGGGAGACCCAGTACTTC
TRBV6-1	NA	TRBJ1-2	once	CASSARVDYGYTF	TGTGCCAGCAGTGCCCGGGTGGACTATGGCTACACCTTC
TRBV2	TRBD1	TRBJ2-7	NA	CASSEAKTGSYEQYF	TGTGCCAGCAGTGAAGCTAAGACAGGGTCCTACGAGCAGTACTTC
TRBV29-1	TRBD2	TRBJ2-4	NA	CSAAGGAKNIQYF	TGCAGCGCAGCGGGGGGGGCCAAAAACATTCAGTACTTC
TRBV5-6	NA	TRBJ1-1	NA	CASSLGIQLNTEAFF	TGTGCCAGCAGCTTGGGGATACAGCTGAACACTGAAGCTTTCTTT
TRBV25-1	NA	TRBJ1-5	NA	CASSELWPDRLNQPQHF	TGTGCCAGCAGTGAATTGTGGCCTGACAGGTTGAATCAGCCCCAGCATTTT
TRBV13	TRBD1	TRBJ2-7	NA	CASSLRGQGLHEQYF	TGTGCCAGCAGCTTAAGGGGACAGGGTCTCCACGAGCAGTACTTC
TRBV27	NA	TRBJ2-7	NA	CASSPESIYEQYF	TGTGCCAGCAGTCCTGAGTCGATCTACGAGCAGTACTTC
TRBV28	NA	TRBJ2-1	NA	CASSLKGNEQFF	TGTGCCAGCAGTCTCAAGGGGAATGAGCAGTTCTTC
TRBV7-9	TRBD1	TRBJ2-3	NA	CASAGQGTDTQYF	TGTGCCAGCGCCGGACAGGGGACGGATACGCAGTATTTT
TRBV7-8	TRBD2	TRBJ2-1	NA	CASSLRDYPYNEQFF	TGTGCCAGCAGCCTTAGGGACTACCCATACAATGAGCAGTTCTTC
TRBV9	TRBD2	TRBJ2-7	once	CASSSTSGSEQYF	TGTGCCAGCAGCTCCACTAGCGGGTCCGAGCAGTACTTC
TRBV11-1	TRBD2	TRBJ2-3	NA	CASSPSGSADTQYF	TGTGCCAGCAGCCCTAGCGGGAGTGCAGATACGCAGTATTTT
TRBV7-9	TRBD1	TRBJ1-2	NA	CASSQDRVYGYTF	TGTGCCAGCAGCCAGGACAGGGTGTATGGCTACACCTTC
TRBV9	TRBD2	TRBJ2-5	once	CASSPGLAGLQTQYF	TGTGCCAGCAGCCCCGGACTAGCGGGGTTACAGACCCAGTACTTC
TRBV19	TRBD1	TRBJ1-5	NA	CASSMGWRGPDQPQHF	TGTGCCAGTAGTATGGGGTGGAGGGGGCCCGATCAGCCCCAGCATTTT
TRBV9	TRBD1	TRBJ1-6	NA	CASSGGQGADSPLHF	TGTGCCAGCAGCGGGGGACAGGGGGCGGATTCACCCCTCCACTTT
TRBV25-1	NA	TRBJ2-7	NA	CASSGTESAYEQYF	TGTGCCAGCAGTGGGACAGAGTCGGCCTACGAGCAGTACTTC
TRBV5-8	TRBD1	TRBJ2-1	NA	CASSSFGQGYNEQFF	TGTGCCAGCAGCTCGTTTGGACAGGGGTACAATGAGCAGTTCTTC
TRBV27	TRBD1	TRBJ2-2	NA	CASSPGGDRATGELFF	TGTGCCAGCAGTCCTGGGGGGGACAGGGCCACCGGGGAGCTGTTTTTT
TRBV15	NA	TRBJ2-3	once	CATSRELEGTDTQYF	TGTGCCACCAGCAGAGAACTCGAAGGCACAGATACGCAGTATTTT
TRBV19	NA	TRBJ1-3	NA	CASSISPGSGNTIYF	TGTGCCAGTAGTATATCTCCCGGGTCCGGAAACACCATATATTTT
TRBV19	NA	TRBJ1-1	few	CASREQMNTEAFF	TGTGCCAGTAGGGAGCAGATGAACACTGAAGCTTTCTTT